This record concerns one T cell receptor (beta chain) sequence. The target antigen is unknown. The Oncomine TCR Beta short-read assay sequenced DNA from cultured CD4+ T cells. Cultured CD4+ T cells were the source of extracted genomic DNA. TCRdb called the PCR reads again in MiXCR, with one record for every CDR3 protein. The sample lists around 18,000 distinct CDR3 sequences, over 50% seen once, with around 20% in the top ten. The sample originates from a study of vaccination and CD4 T cells after COVID-19. The overall study: Investigators took post-vaccine samples a median 72 days after dose two, within a range of 14 to 241. A CEFX pool, an HIV-1 Nef pool, or no peptide went to control cultures.

Time point meaning: late sampling 161 to 241 days after vaccination in a few convalescent patients. Treatment described: 10-day PBMC culture with coronavirus spike peptide pools or control peptides (ViraFEST assay). The V gene's germline CDR1 is MNHEY and CDR2 SVGAGI. The CDR3 consists of 14 residues. V was pared by 4 bases and J by 3 bases, with 7 bases between. Broader study findings: In convalescent patients, a median around 85% of reactive clones appeared only post-vaccination.

V is TRBV6-5 and J is TRBJ1-6; D is undetermined. The sequence came from a human donor who had recovered from COVID-19. The input for sequencing was CD4+ T cells from blood, cultured in vitro, taken about 7 months after SARS-CoV-2 vaccination. This chain's CDR3 is CASSWADYNSPLHF. CDR3 DNA: TGTGCCAGCAGTTGGGCAGACTATAATTCACCCCTCCACTTT.